The 22 T cell receptor beta chains presented below share a single source sample, sequenced in a study of CD8 T cells in ankylosing spondylitis. TCRdb recomputed calls from the 5' RACE reads with MiXCR, one row per CDR3 protein. The data hold some 200,000 distinct CDR3 sequences, with 9.5% to 15% observed a single time. Sequencing was performed on blood, either unsorted or a sorted T cell fraction (not recorded which). The source of these receptors is a male donor with ankylosing spondylitis or in good health (not recorded which).

The rearrangement links TRBV10-2 to TRBJ2-2, with D maybe TRBD1 (5 bases). Germline V gene data show CDR1 as WSHSY and CDR2 as SAAADI. Between the trimmed V and J ends, which lost 6 bases and 6 bases, there was a span of 5 bases. The CDR3 has 11 amino acids. The CDR3 loop is CASRGPGELFF. CDR3 DNA: TGCGCCAGCAGGGGGCCCGGGGAGCTGTTTTTT.

This clonotype was counted ten times or more. The rearrangement links TRBV12-3 or TRBV12-4 to TRBJ2-1; D perhaps matches TRBD2 (6 bases). Trimming left V 5 bases short and J 6 bases short, with 17 bases between. This CDR3 has 15 amino acids. The CDR3 loop is CASSPTGEALNEQFF. In nucleotides, the CDR3 is TGTGCCAGCAGTCCCACGGGGGAGGCCCTCAATGAGCAGTTCTTC.

This clonotype appeared a few times. The chain uses TRBV12-3 or TRBV12-4 and TRBJ1-2; perhaps TRBD1 as D (5 bases). CDR3 size: 16 residues. Trimming shortened V by 7 bases and J by 0 bases, and 18 bases separated the two germline ends. The CDR3 DNA is TGTGCCAGCACTGATCCCCGGGAAGGGGCTAACTATGGCTACACCTTC. Translation gives CASTDPREGANYGYTF.

This clonotype was recorded many times. This rearrangement joins TRBV12-3 or TRBV12-4 to TRBJ2-3; 8 bases agree with TRBD1. Trimming removed 5 bases from V and 2 bases from J; junction bases left unmatched: 6. CDR3 length: 15 residues. The CDR3 DNA is TGTGCCAGCAGTCTAACAGGGGGTGCCACAGATACGCAGTATTTT. Protein: CASSLTGGATDTQYF.

The table lists this clonotype with a few counts. CDR3 DNA: TGTGCCAGCAGCTCGACCGGACTGAGGAATGAGCAGTTCTTC. Translation: CASSSTGLRNEQFF. This sequence joins TRBV5-6 and TRBJ2-1; possibly TRBD2 for D (5 bases). V was shortened by 3 bases and J by 7 bases, with 14 bases between the two germline ends. CDR1 and CDR2 (germline): SGHDT, YYEEEE. The CDR3 consists of 14 residues.

This clonotype was recorded many times. The chain uses TRBV7-8 and TRBJ2-1, with TRBD2 as a possible D gene (7 bases). Trimming removed 7 bases at V and 7 bases at J, with 20 bases between. Germline-derived CDR1 and CDR2 are SGHVS and FQNEAQ. The CDR3 spans 15 residues. The CDR3 loop is CASILWGGQSNEQFF. In DNA form, the CDR3 reads TGTGCCAGCATCCTTTGGGGGGGCCAGAGTAATGAGCAGTTCTTC.

The J gene is TRBJ1-5, the V gene TRBV20-1, with D maybe TRBD1 (6 bases). This CDR3 region has 14 residues. V lost 5 bases, J lost 3 bases, and 14 bases lay in between. Germline V gene data show CDR1 as DFQATT and CDR2 as SNEGSKA (reference sequence). DNA for the CDR3: TGCAGTGCTCGGACAGTAAATACCAATCAGCCCCAGCATTTT. It is translated as CSARTVNTNQPQHF.

A note on this clonotype: The junction does not match germline at one end; this may be a read error. The chain combines TRBV6-5 with TRBJ2-3; either TRBD1 or TRBD2 may supply D (5 bases each). There are 15 residues in the CDR3. Germline lookup yields CDR1 MNHEY and CDR2 SVGAGI. The DNA of the CDR3 is TGTGCCAGCAGTTACTCCTCGGGGAGCACAGGTACGCAGTATTTT. This gives the protein CASSYSSGSTGTQYF.

This rearrangement joins TRBV30 to TRBJ1-2; D is unresolved. The germline V gene has CDR1 GTSNPN and CDR2 SVGIG (reference sequence). The CDR3 totals 12 residues. V was clipped by 0 bases and J by 8 bases, with 10 bases between them. CDR3 DNA: TGTGCCTGGAGTGTCGGGAGTTGGGGCTACACCTTC. Translation gives CAWSVGSWGYTF.

The chain combines TRBV12-3 or TRBV12-4 with TRBJ2-7; D is possibly TRBD2 (5 bases). The ends were cut back, 3 bases at V and 5 bases at J, with 14 bases in the middle. This CDR3 has 14 residues. The CDR3 reads CASSFGVLFNEQYF. The CDR3 DNA sequence: TGTGCCAGCAGTTTCGGGGTATTATTCAACGAGCAGTACTTC.

Here the CDR3 DNA reads TGTGCCACCAGCAGAGATCGATCAAGTGGCGGGGCACTCGAGCAGTACTTC. Protein sequence: CATSRDRSSGGALEQYF. This chain links TRBV15 with TRBJ2-7, with a weak D call TRBD2 (6 bases). Trimming pared 0 bases from V and 6 bases from J, leaving 21 bases between. Germline assignment: CDR1 LNHNV and CDR2 YYDKDF (reference sequence). CDR3 length: 17 amino acids.

This clonotype was detected a few times. The chain employs TRBV4-1 and TRBJ1-4; no reliable D call. CDR3 size: 13 residues. In germline, CDR1 is MGHRA, CDR2 YSYEKL. V dropped 4 bases and J dropped 8 bases, with 11 bases sitting between them. The CDR3 coding sequence is TGCGCCAGCAGCCTTGGGGATTGGGAAAAACTGTTTTTT. Its protein is CASSLGDWEKLFF.

This clonotype has a handful of counts. This chain links TRBV4-1 with TRBJ2-7; D is ambiguous. V was trimmed by 0 bases and J by 0 bases, leaving 9 bases between them. The CDR3 is 15 residues long. The germline V gene encodes CDR1 MGHRA and CDR2 YSYEKL. The CDR3, as DNA: TGCGCCAGCAGCCAAGAGGCAGGCAGCTCCTACGAGCAGTACTTC. It yields the protein CASSQEAGSSYEQYF.

Details on this clonotype: This clone may be a read error of a much larger clone one base away. The CDR3 region has the DNA TGTGCCAGCAGTTTAGGGTCATGGGGGGACAGGGGGCAGTTCTTC. It translates to CASSLGSWGDRGQFF. This chain joins TRBV12-3 or TRBV12-4 and TRBJ2-1; 10 bases line up with TRBD1. The ends lost 1 base at V and 12 bases at J; junction bases unmatched: 9. This CDR3 has 15 residues.

The chain combines TRBV12-3 or TRBV12-4 with TRBJ1-4, with D uncertain. The CDR3 contains 14 residues. Trimming took 5 bases from V and 0 from J, leaving 7 bases between them. The CDR3 protein is CASSPTSTNEKLFF. The CDR3 nucleotides are TGTGCCAGCAGTCCTACTTCAACTAATGAAAAACTGTTTTTT.

This clonotype appeared a few times. The CDR3 region is CASSYPGAKYSGANVLTF. The CDR3, as DNA: TGTGCCAGCAGCTACCCCGGGGCTAAGTACTCTGGGGCCAACGTCCTGACTTTC. This chain uses TRBV11-1 with TRBJ2-6; either TRBD1 or TRBD2 may fit D (5 bases each). The CDR3 has 18 amino acids. Trimming pared 4 bases from V and 0 bases from J, leaving 16 bases between. Germline CDR1 reads SGHAT; CDR2 reads FQDESV (reference sequence).

This rearrangement joins TRBV2 to TRBJ2-2; D unresolved. V shed 6 bases and J shed 5 bases, with 13 bases lying between them. CDR1 and CDR2 (germline): SNHLY, FYNNEI. The CDR3 is 14 amino acids. The CDR3 sequence is CASSGASITGELFF. CDR3 DNA: TGTGCCAGCAGCGGAGCTTCAATTACCGGGGAGCTGTTTTTT.

A few counts support this clonotype. This chain joins TRBV6-1 and TRBJ2-2; D is undetermined. There are 14 residues in the CDR3. CDR1 MNHNS and CDR2 SASEGT come from the germline V gene. With 7 bases removed from V and 1 base from J, the gap between germline ends came to 10 bases. CDR3: CASTIRMNTGELFF. The CDR3 nucleotides read TGTGCCAGCACAATCCGGATGAACACCGGGGAGCTGTTTTTT.

The table lists this clonotype with many counts. The CDR3 nucleotides read TGCAGCGTTGATACAGGGGGATTCAACACTGAAGCTTTCTTT. Protein: CSVDTGGFNTEAFF. V gene TRBV29-1 combines with J gene TRBJ1-1, with TRBD1 matching 8 bases. Losses at the gene ends were 3 bases for V and 2 bases for J; bases not matched to a gene: 5. This CDR3 spans 14 amino acids. CDR1 is SQVTM, CDR2 ANQGSEA, per germline.

Only a few counts were recorded for this clonotype. The genes are TRBV20-1 and TRBJ1-6; TRBD1 aligns across 10 bases. The CDR3 consists of 15 residues. The J segment lost 8 bases and the V segment lost 6 bases, leaving 10 bases of the junction unmatched. The germline gives CDR1 DFQATT, CDR2 SNEGSKA (reference sequence). This CDR3 is CSAVDRGLIDSPLHF. CDR3 in DNA: TGCAGTGCCGTGGACAGGGGGTTGATAGATTCACCCCTCCACTTT.

This clonotype was recorded many times. The CDR3 DNA is TGCGCCAGCAGCCAAGACAGGTCTAACTCTGGAAACACCATATATTTT. Its translation: CASSQDRSNSGNTIYF. The chain recombines TRBV4-1 with TRBJ1-3; D not resolved. The CDR3 consists of 16 residues. Trimming shortened V by 0 bases and J by 0 bases, and 9 bases separated the two germline ends. CDR1 and CDR2 (germline): MGHRA, YSYEKL.

The chain recombines TRBV30 with TRBJ2-1; D call uncertain. Germline CDR1 is GTSNPN and CDR2 is SVGIG (reference sequence). The V and J ends lost 2 bases and 9 bases respectively, with 14 bases between them. The CDR3 contains 13 residues. CDR3 sequence: CAWSPSSVPEQFF. The CDR3 coding sequence is TGTGCCTGGAGTCCCAGCAGCGTACCTGAGCAGTTCTTC.